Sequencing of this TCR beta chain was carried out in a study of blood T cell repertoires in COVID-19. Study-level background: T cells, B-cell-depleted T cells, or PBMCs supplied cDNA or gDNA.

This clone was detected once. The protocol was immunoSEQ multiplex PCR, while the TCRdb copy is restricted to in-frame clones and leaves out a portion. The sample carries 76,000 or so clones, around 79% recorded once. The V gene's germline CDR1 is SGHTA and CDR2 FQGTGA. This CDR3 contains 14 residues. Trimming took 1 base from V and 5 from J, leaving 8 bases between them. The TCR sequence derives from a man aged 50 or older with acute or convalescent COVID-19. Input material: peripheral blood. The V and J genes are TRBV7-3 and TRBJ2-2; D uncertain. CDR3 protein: CASSLSGSTGELFF. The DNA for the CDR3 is TGTGCCAGCAGCTTAAGTGGCAGTACCGGGGAGCTGTTTTTT.